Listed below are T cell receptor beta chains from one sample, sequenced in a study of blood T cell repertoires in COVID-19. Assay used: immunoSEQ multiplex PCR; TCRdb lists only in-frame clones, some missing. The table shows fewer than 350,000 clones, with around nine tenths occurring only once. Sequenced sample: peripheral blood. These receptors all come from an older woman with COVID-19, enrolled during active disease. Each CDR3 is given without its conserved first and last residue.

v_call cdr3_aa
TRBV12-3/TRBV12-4 ASSGQVVNEQF
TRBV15 ATSPGQGALGTEAF
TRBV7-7 ASSEIADEKLF
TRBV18 ASSPNKGSNTEAF
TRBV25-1 ASSGSRNTEAF
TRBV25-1 ASSEAGTGYNEQF
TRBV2 AGSLGVNYEQY
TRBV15 ATSKDSKRDRNQPQH
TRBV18 ASSPLGQGMDGYT
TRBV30 AWSVSRSGSYSNQPQH
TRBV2 ASSEAFARGRTGELF
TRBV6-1 ASSEGASGREGETQY
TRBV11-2 ASSWGLAGRTGELF
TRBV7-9 ASSPPGTTYEQY
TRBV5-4 ASSLRQGQETQY
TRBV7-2 AISLRASGGAHEQF
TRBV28 ASRSPGLGAETQY
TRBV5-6 ASSYPYSRATDTQY
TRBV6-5 ASSRPRTGQGEQF
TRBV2 ASAPWTEGSPLH
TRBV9 ASSVRHSRQETQY
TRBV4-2 ASSQDIQGNQPQH
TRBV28 ASTAEGYEQY
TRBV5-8 ASSLEGSGGRQETQY
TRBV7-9 ASSLRENTEAF
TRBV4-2 ASSQQGRGAEAF
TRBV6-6 ASSYSHGNQPQH
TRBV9 ASSVTGSSYEQY
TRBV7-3 APPGQPGKWYGNQPQH
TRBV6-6 ASSYSAGNTEAF
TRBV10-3 AISESPGVGTEAF
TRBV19 ASSIRVGGETQY
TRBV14 ASSHLVQEVDGYT